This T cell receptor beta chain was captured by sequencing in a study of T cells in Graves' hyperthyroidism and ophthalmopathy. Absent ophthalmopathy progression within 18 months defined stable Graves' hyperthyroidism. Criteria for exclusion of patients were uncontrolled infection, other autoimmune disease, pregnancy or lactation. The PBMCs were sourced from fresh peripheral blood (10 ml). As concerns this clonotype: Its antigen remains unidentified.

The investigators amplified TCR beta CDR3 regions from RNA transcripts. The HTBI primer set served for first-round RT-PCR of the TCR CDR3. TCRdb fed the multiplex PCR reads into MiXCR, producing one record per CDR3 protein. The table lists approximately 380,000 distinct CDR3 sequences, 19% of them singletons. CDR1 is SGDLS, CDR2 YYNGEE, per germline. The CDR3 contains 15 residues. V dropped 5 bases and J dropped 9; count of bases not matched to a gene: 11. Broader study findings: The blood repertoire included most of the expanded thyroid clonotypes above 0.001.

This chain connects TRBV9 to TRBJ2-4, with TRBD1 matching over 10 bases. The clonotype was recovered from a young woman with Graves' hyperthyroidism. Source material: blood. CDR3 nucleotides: TGTGCCAGCAGTCGAAGCCGGGACAGGGGTGGCATTCAGTACTTC. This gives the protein CASSRSRDRGGIQYF.